The 9 T cell receptor beta chains below come from one sample, sequenced in a study of blood T cell repertoires in COVID-19. The assay was immunoSEQ multiplex PCR, and TCRdb's table has in-frame clones only and misses some. The repertoire holds about 300,000 clones, with about 85% as singletons. Sequenced input: PBMCs or T cells enriched from blood (not recorded which). These receptors all stem from a woman younger than 45 who had recovered from COVID-19.

The count of this clone is one. V gene TRBV5-6 combines with J gene TRBJ1-2; weak D call: TRBD1 (6 bases). The CDR3 sequence is 13 residues long. V lost 0 bases and J 7 bases, leaving 10 bases between the germline ends. Germline CDR1 SGHDT, CDR2 YYEEEE. The CDR3 DNA reads as TGTGCCAGCAGCTTGGCAGGGGCTGGTGGCTACACCTTC. As protein: CASSLAGAGGYTF. Together with reference TRBV5-6 and TRBJ1-2, the CDR3 gives the full variable domain: DAGVTQSPTHLIKTRGQQVTLRCSPKSGHDTVSWYQQALGQGPQFIFQYYEEEERQRGNFPDRFSGHQFPNYSSELNVNALLLGDSALYLCASSLAGAGGYTFGSGTRLTVV.

The chain recombines TRBV19 with TRBJ1-5; 9 bases map to TRBD1. V trimming: 5 bases; J trimming: 3 bases; junction bases outside the gene matches: 8. The germline gives CDR1 LNHDA, CDR2 SQIVND (reference sequence). There are 16 residues in the CDR3. The CDR3 coding sequence is TGTGCCAGTAGTCCCGGGACAGGGAAGAACAATCAGCCCCAGCATTTT. Translating it yields CASSPGTGKNNQPQHF.

The chain is built from TRBV18 and TRBJ1-5; D remains ambiguous. The V gene's germline CDR1 is KGHSH and CDR2 LQKENI. The CDR3 consists of 14 residues. V lost 2 bases and J lost 3, with 8 bases in between. The CDR3 DNA follows: TGTGCCAGCTCACCAATCCGCGACAATCAGCCCCAGCATTTT. This sequence encodes CASSPIRDNQPQHF.

The rearrangement uses TRBV28 and TRBJ1-6; the match to TRBD1 covers 9 bases. Germline CDR1 MDHEN, CDR2 SYDVKM. CDR3 length: 14 residues. With 6 bases clipped from V and 13 bases from J, the junction kept 10 bases outside the gene matches. The DNA for the CDR3 is TGTGCCAGCAGCACGGGACAGGGTTTCGGTCCCCTCCACTTT. The encoded protein is CASSTGQGFGPLHF.

There are a few counts of this clone. V is TRBV30 and J is TRBJ1-3, with D unresolved. The V gene lost 2 bases and the J gene lost 6 bases, with 5 bases spanning the gap. Per the germline V gene, CDR1 is GTSNPN and CDR2 is SVGIG (reference sequence). CDR3 length equals 11 residues. The CDR3 protein is CAWSLANTIYF. The CDR3 DNA sequence: TGTGCCTGGAGTTTGGCAAACACCATATATTTT. Variable domain in full (rest from reference TRBV30 and TRBJ1-3): SQTIHQWPATLVQPVGSPLSLECTVEGTSNPNLYWYRQAAGRGLQLLFYSVGIGQISSEVPQNLSASRPQDRQFILSSKKLLLSDSGFYLCAWSLANTIYFGEGSWLTVV.

This chain uses TRBV7-3 with TRBJ2-1; perhaps TRBD2 as D (7 bases). Germline V gene lookup returns CDR1 SGHTA and CDR2 FQGTGA. This CDR3 is built from 15 residues. Trimming stripped 1 base from V and 2 bases from J, with 9 bases between. In DNA form, the CDR3 reads TGTGCCAGCAGCTTAATGGGGGGGCCCTACAATGAGCAGTTCTTC. Translation: CASSLMGGPYNEQFF.

The genes are TRBV5-1 and TRBJ1-1; unclear D gene. CDR3 length equals 14 residues. Germline-derived CDR1 and CDR2 are SGHRS and YFSETQ. Trimming left V 3 bases short and J 1 base short, with 10 bases between. The CDR3 nucleotides are TGCGCCAGCAGCTACAGTCTCGGGAACACTGAAGCTTTCTTT. Translation gives CASSYSLGNTEAFF.

This chain connects TRBV30 to TRBJ1-1; no clear D. CDR3 size: 11 residues. Germline values: CDR1 GTSNPN, CDR2 SVGIG (reference sequence). Trimming cost V 5 bases and J 8 bases, with 12 bases left between them. This chain's CDR3 is CAWGVGKEAFF. CDR3 DNA: TGTGCCTGGGGGGTCGGGAAGGAAGCTTTCTTT.

This chain joins TRBV6-5 and TRBJ1-2, with TRBD1 matching 8 bases. The CDR3 consists of 14 residues. V trimming: 5 bases; J trimming: 4 bases; junction bases outside the gene matches: 6. Per germline, CDR1 MNHEY and CDR2 SVGAGI. Here the CDR3 DNA reads TGTGCCAGCAGTACTGACAGGGGCATCTATGGCTACACCTTC. Its protein is CASSTDRGIYGYTF.